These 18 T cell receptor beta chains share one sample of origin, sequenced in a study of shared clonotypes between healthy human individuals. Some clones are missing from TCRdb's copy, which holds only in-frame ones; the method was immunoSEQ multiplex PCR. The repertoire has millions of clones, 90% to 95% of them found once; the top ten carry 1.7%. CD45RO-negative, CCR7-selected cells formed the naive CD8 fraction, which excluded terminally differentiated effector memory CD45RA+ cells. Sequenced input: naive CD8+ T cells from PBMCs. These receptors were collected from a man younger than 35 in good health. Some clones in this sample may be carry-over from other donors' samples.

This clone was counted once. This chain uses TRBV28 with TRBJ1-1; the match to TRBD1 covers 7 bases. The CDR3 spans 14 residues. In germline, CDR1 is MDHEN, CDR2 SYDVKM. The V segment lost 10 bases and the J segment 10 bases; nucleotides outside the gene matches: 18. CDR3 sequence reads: CAIAQGRLPLVAFF. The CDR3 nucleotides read TGTGCCATCGCACAGGGGCGCCTGCCTCTTGTAGCTTTCTTT.

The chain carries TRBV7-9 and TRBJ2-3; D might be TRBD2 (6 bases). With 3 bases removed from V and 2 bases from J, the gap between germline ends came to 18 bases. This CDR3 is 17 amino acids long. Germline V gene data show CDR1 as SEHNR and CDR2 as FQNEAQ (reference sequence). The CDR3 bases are TGTGCCAGCAGCTTCCCGGGAGAGGGGTCTCACACAGATACGCAGTATTTT. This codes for CASSFPGEGSHTDTQYF.

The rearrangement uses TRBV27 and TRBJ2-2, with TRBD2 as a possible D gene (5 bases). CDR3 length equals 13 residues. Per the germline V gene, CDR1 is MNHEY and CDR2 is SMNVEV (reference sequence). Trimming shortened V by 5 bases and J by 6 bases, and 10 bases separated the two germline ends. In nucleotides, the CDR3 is TGTGCCAGCAGTACACTAGGGCCCGGGGAGCTGTTTTTT. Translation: CASSTLGPGELFF.

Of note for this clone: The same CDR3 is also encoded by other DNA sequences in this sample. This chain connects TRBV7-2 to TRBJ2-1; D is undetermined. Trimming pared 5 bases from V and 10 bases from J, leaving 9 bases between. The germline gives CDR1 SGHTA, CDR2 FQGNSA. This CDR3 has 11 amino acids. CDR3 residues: CASSPGGEQFF. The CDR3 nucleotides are TGTGCCAGCAGCCCGGGCGGAGAGCAGTTCTTC.

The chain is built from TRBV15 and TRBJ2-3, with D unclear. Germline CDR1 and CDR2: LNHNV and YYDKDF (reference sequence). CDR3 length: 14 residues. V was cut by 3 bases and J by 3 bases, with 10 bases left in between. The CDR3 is CATSREIITDTQYF. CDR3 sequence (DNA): TGTGCCACCAGCAGGGAAATCATTACAGATACGCAGTATTTT.

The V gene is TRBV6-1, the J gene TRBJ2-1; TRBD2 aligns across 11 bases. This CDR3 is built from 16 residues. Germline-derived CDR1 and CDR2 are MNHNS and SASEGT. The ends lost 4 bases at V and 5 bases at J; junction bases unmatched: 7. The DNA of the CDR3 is TGTGCCAGCAGTGCAGTGACTAGCGGGGCCAACAATGAGCAGTTCTTC. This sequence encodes CASSAVTSGANNEQFF.

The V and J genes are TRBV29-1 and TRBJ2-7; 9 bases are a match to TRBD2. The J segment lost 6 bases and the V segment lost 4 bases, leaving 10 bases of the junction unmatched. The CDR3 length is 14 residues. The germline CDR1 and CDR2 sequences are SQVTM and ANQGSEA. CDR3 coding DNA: TGCAGCGTTGTTACCCGCGGGAGGGCTCCCGAGCAGTACTTC. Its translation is CSVVTRGRAPEQYF.

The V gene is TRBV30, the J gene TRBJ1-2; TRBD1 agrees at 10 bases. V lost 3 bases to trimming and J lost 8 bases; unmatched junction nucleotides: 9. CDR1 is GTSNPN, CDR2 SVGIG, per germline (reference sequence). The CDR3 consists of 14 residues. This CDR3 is CAWSLDRGPHGYTF. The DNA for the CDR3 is TGTGCCTGGAGCCTCGACAGGGGGCCGCACGGCTACACCTTC.

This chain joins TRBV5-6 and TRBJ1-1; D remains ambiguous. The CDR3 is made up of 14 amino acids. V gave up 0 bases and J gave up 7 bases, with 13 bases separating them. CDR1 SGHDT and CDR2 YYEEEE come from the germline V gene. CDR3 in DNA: TGTGCCAGCAGCTTGGGAGCGGGGTGGCGTGAAGCTTTCTTT. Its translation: CASSLGAGWREAFF.

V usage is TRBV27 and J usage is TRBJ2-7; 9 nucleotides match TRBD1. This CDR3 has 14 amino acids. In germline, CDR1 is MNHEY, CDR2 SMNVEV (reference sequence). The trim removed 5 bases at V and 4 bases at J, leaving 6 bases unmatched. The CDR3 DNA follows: TGTGCCAGCAGTGTCCTTGGGACAGGGTACGAGCAGTACTTC. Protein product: CASSVLGTGYEQYF.

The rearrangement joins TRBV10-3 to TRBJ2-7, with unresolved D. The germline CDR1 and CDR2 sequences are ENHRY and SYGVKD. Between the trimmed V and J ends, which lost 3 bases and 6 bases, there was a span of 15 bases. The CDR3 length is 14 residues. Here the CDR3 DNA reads TGTGCCATCAGTGATAAGGGTAATGAAGGCGAGCAGTACTTC. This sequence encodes CAISDKGNEGEQYF.

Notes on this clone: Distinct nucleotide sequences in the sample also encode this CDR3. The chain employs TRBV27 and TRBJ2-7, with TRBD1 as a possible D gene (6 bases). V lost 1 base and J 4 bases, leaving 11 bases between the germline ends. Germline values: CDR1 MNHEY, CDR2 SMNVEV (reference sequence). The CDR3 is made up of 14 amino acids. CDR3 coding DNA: TGTGCCAGCAGTTTATTGGCAGGGGCGTACGAGCAGTACTTC. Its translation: CASSLLAGAYEQYF.

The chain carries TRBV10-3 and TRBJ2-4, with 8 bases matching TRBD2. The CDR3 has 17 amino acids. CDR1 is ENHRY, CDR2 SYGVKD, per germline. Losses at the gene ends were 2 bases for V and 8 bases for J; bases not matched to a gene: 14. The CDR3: CAISEADRGGRSYIQYF. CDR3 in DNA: TGTGCCATCAGTGAGGCGGATCGGGGCGGGAGGAGTTACATTCAGTACTTC.

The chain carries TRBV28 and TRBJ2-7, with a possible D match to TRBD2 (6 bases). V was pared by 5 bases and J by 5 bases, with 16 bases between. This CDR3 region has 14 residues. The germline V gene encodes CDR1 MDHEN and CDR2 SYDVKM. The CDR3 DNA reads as TGTGCCAGCAGTACTGACCGGGGGTCGGACGAGCAGTACTTC. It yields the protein CASSTDRGSDEQYF.

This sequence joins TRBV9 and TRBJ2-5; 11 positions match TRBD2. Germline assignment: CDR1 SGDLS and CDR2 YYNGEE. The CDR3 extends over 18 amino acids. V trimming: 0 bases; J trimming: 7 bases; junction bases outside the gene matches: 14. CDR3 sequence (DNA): TGTGCCAGCAGCGTAGCTCCCTCGACTAGCGGGACAGACCGGACCCAGTACTTC. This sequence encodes CASSVAPSTSGTDRTQYF.

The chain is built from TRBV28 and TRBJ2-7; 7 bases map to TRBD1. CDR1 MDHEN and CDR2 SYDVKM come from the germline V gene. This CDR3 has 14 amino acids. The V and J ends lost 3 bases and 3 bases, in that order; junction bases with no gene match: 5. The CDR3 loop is CASSFKGGFYEQYF. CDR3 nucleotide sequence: TGTGCCAGCAGTTTCAAAGGGGGCTTCTACGAGCAGTACTTC.

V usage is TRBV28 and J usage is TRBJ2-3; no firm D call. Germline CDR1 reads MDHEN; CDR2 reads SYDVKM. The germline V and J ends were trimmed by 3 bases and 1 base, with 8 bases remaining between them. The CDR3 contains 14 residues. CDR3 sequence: CASSFDGRTDTQYF. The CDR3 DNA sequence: TGTGCCAGCAGTTTCGATGGACGCACAGATACGCAGTATTTT.

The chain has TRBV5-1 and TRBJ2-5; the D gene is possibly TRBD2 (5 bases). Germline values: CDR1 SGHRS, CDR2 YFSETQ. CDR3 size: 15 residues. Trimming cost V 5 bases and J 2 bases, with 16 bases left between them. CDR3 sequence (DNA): TGCGCCAGCAGTGAGGGTCGGCAGCCGCAAGAGACCCAGTACTTC. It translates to CASSEGRQPQETQYF.